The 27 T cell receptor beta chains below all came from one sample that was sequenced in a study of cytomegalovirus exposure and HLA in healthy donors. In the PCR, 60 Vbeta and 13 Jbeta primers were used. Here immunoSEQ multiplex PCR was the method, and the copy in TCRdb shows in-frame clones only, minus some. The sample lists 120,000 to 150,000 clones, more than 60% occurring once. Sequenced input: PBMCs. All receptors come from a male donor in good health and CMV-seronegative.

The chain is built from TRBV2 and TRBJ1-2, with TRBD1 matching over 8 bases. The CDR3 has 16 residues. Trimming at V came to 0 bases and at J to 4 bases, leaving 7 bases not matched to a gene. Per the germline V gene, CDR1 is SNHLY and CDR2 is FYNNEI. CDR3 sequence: CASSEAGGTGFYGYTF. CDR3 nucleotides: TGTGCCAGCAGTGAAGCCGGGGGGACAGGCTTCTATGGCTACACCTTC.

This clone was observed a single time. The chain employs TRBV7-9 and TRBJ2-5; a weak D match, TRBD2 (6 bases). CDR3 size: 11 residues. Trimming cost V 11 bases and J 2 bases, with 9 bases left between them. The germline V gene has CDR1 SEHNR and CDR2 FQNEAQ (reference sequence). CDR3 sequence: CACGGQETQYF. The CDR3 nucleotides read TGTGCCTGTGGAGGGCAAGAGACCCAGTACTTC.

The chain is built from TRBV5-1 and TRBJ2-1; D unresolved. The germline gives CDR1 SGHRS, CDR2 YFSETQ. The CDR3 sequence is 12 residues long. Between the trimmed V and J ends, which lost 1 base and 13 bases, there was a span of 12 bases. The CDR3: CASSLKSVEQFF. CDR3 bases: TGCGCCAGCAGCTTGAAGTCCGTAGAACAGTTCTTC. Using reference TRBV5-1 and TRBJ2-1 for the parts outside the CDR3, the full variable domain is KAGVTQTPRYLIKTRGQQVTLSCSPISGHRSVSWYQQTPGQGLQFLFEYFSETQRNKGNFPGRFSGRQFSNSRSEMNVSTLELGDSALYLCASSLKSVEQFFGPGTRLTVL.

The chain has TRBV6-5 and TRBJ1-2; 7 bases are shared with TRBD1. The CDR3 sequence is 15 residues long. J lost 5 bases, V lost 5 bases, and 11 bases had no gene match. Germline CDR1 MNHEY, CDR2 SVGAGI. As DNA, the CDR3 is TGTGCCAGCAGTCGCGAGTACAGGGGTAATTATGGCTACACCTTC. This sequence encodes CASSREYRGNYGYTF.

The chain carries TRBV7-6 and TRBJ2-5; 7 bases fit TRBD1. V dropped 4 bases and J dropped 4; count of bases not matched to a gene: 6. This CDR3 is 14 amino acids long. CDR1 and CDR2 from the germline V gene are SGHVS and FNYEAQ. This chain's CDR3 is CASSSDRDSETQYF. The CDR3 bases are TGTGCCAGCAGCTCCGACAGGGATTCAGAGACCCAGTACTTC.

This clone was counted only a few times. The CDR3 DNA is TGTGCCAGTAGTATGGGAAACACAGGGTACGAGCAGTACTTC. This encodes CASSMGNTGYEQYF. The chain links TRBV19 to TRBJ2-7; tentative D call: TRBD1 (6 bases). The V gene lost 3 bases and the J gene lost 4 bases, with 13 bases spanning the gap. Germline assignment: CDR1 LNHDA and CDR2 SQIVND (reference sequence). This CDR3 has 14 residues.

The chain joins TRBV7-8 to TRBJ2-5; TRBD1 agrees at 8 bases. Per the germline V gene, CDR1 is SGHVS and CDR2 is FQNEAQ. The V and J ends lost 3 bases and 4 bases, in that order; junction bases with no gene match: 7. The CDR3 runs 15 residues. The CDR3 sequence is CASSFGQGGRETQYF. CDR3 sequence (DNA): TGTGCCAGCAGCTTCGGACAGGGTGGTCGAGAGACCCAGTACTTC.

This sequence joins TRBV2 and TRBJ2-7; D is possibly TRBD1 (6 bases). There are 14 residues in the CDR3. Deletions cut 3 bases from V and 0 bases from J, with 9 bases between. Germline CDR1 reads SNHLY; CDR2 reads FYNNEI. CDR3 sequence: CASSDQGHSYEQYF. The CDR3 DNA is TGTGCCAGCAGTGATCAGGGGCACTCCTACGAGCAGTACTTC.

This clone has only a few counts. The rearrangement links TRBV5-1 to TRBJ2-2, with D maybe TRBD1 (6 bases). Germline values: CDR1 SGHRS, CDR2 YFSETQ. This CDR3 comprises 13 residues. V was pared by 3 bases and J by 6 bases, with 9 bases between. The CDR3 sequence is CASSWGTSGELFF. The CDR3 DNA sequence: TGCGCCAGCAGCTGGGGGACATCCGGGGAGCTGTTTTTT.

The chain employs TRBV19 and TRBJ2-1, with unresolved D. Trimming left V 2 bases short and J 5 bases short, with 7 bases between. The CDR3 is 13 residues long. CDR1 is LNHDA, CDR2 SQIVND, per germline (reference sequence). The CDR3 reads CASSISTNNEQFF. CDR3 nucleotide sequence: TGTGCCAGTAGTATATCCACAAACAATGAGCAGTTCTTC.

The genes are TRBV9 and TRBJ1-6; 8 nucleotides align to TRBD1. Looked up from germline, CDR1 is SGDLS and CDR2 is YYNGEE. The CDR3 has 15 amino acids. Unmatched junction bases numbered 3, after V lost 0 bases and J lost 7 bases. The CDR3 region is CASSVATGGNSPLHF. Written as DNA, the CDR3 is TGTGCCAGCAGCGTAGCTACAGGGGGGAATTCACCCCTCCACTTT.

The CDR3 reads CASSLLHSVNYGYTF. The CDR3 region has the DNA TGTGCCAGCAGCTTATTGCACAGTGTAAACTATGGCTACACCTTC. V usage is TRBV7-2 and J usage is TRBJ1-2; D gene ambiguous. Trimming cost V 2 bases and J 2 bases, with 12 bases left between them. The CDR3 sequence is 15 residues long. Germline V gives CDR1 SGHTA, CDR2 FQGNSA.

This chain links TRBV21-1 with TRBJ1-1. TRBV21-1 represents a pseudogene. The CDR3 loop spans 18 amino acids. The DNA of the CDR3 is TGTGCCAGCAGCTTAGGAGGGGCAGGCAAGGAGCGGAACACTGAAGCTTTCTTT. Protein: CASSLGGAGKERNTEAFF.

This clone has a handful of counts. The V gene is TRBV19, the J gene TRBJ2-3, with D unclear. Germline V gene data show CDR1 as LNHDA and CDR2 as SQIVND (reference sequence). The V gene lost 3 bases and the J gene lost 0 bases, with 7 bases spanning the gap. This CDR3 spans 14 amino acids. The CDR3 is CASSMSLSTDTQYF. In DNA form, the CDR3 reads TGTGCCAGTAGTATGTCTCTAAGCACAGATACGCAGTATTTT.

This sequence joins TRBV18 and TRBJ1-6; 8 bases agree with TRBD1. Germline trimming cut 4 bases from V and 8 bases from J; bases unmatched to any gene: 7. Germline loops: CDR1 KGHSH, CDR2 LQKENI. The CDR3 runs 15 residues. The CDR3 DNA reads TGTGCCAGCTCACGAGACAGGGGAGGGGATTCACCCCTCCACTTT. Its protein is CASSRDRGGDSPLHF. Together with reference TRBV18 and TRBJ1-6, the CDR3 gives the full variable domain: NAGVMQNPRHLVRRRGQEARLRCSPMKGHSHVYWYRQLPEEGLKFMVYLQKENIIDESGMPKERFSAEFPKEGPSILRIQQVVRGDSAAYFCASSRDRGGDSPLHFGNGTRLTVT.

This CDR3 is CASSDLLAGTLNTEAFF. CDR3 sequence (DNA): TGTGCCAGCAGTGACCTGTTGGCCGGGACACTGAACACTGAAGCTTTCTTT. This sequence joins TRBV6-1 and TRBJ1-1; possibly TRBD1 for D (6 bases). Deletions cut 3 bases from V and 0 bases from J, with 17 bases between. This CDR3 region has 17 residues. Germline V gene sequence: CDR1 MNHNS, CDR2 SASEGT.

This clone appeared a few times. CDR3 sequence reads: CAWSVGTSGYTF. The CDR3 coding sequence is TGTGCCTGGAGTGTAGGGACATCCGGCTACACCTTC. The chain is built from TRBV30 and TRBJ1-2; maybe TRBD1 (6 bases). Per germline, CDR1 GTSNPN and CDR2 SVGIG (reference sequence). V was clipped by 0 bases and J by 8 bases, with 10 bases between them. The CDR3 contains 12 residues.

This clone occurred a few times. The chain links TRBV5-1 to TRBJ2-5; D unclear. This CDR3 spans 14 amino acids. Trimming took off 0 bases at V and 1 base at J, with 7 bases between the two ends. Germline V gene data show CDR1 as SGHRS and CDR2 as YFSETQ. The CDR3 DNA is TGCGCCAGCAGCTTGGAACAGCTCCAAGAGACCCAGTACTTC. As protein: CASSLEQLQETQYF.

As DNA, the CDR3 is TGCGCCAGCAGCCAGACCGGCCAGGGGGGCTACACCTTC. Translated: CASSQTGQGGYTF. V and J are TRBV5-1 and TRBJ1-2, with D tentatively TRBD1 (6 bases). This CDR3 is built from 13 residues. Deletions cut 4 bases from V and 8 bases from J, with 15 bases between. CDR1 and CDR2 (germline): SGHRS, YFSETQ.

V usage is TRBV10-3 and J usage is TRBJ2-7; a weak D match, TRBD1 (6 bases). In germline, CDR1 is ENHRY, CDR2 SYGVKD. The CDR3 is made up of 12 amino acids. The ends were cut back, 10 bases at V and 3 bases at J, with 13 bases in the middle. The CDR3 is CATRTENYEQYF. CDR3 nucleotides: TGTGCCACCAGGACAGAAAACTACGAGCAGTACTTC.

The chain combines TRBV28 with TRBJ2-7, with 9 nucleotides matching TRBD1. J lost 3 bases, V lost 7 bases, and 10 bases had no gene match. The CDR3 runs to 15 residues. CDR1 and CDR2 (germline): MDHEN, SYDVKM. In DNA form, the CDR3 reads TGTGCCAGCAACAAACCGGGACAGGGCTACTACGAGCAGTACTTC. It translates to CASNKPGQGYYEQYF.

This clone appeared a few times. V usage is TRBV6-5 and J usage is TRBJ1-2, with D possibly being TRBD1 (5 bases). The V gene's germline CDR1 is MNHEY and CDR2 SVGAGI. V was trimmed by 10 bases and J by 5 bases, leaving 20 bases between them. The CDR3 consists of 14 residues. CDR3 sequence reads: CATRRGEAGYGYTF. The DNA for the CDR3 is TGTGCCACCAGGCGAGGGGAGGCAGGGTATGGCTACACCTTC.

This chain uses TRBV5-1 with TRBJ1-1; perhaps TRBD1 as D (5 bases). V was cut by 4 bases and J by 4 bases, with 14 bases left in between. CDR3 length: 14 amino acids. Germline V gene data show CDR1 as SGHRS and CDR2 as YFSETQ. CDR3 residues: CASSPGQAGTEAFF. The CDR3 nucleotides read TGCGCCAGCAGCCCTGGACAAGCGGGCACTGAAGCTTTCTTT.

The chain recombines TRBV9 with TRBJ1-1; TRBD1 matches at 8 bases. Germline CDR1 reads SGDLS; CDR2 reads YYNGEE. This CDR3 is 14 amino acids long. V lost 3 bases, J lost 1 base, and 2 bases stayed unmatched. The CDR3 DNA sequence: TGTGCCAGCAGCGCCGGGACAGGGAACACTGAAGCTTTCTTT. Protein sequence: CASSAGTGNTEAFF. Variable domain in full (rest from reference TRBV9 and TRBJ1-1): DSGVTQTPKHLITATGQRVTLRCSPRSGDLSVYWYQQSLDQGLQFLIQYYNGEERAKGNILERFSAQQFPDLHSELNLSSLELGDSALYFCASSAGTGNTEAFFGQGTRLTVV.

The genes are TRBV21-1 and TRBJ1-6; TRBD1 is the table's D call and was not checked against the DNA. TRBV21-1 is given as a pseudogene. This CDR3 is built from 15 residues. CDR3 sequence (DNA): TGTGCCAGCAGCAGGGGAAGGAACAGGGGTGGGCCCCTCCACTTT. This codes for CASSRGRNRGGPLHF.

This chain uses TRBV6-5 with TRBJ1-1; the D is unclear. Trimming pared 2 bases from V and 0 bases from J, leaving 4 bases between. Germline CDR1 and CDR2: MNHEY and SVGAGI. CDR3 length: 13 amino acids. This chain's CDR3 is CASSYSLNTEAFF. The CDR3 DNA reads TGTGCCAGCAGTTACAGCCTGAACACTGAAGCTTTCTTT.

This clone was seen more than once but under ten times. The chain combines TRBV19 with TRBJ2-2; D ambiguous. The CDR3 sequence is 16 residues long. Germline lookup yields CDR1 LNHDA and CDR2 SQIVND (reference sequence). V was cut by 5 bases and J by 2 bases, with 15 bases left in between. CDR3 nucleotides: TGTGCCAGTAGTCCCACGCTCACTACCAACACCGGGGAGCTGTTTTTT. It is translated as CASSPTLTTNTGELFF.